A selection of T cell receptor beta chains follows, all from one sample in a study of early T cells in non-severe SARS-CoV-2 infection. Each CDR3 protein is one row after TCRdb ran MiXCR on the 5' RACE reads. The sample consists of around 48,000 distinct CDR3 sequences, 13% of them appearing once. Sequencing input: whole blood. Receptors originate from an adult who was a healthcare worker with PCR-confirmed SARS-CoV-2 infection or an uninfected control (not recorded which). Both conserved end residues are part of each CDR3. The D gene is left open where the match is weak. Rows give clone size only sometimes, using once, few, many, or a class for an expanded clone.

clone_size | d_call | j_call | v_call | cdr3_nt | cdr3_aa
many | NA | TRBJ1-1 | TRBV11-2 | TGTGCCAGCAGCTTTAGATCACGCGGGGTGAGTGACACTGAAGCTTTCTTT | CASSFRSRGVSDTEAFF
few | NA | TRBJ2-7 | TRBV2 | TGTGCCAGCAGTTTCTACGAGCAGTACTTC | CASSFYEQYF
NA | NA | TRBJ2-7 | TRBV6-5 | TGTGCCAGCAGTTCCGCGGACGGGTACGAGCAGTACTTC | CASSSADGYEQYF
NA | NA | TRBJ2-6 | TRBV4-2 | TGTACCAGCAGCCAAGATGATCAGAGCTCTGGGGCCAACGTCCTGATTTTC | CTSSQDDQSSGANVLIF
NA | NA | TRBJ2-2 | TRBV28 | TGTGCCAGCAGTCCGCGGTTTGAAACCGGGGAGCTGTTTTTT | CASSPRFETGELFF
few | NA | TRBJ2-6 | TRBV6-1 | TGTGCCAGCAGTTATCGGCAAGCTGGGGCCAACGTCCTGACTTTC | CASSYRQAGANVLTF
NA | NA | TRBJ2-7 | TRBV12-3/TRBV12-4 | TGTGCCAGCAGTTCCTTCGAAGCCGGAGGGACCTACGAGCAGTACTTC | CASSSFEAGGTYEQYF
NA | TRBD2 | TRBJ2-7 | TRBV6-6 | TGTGCCAGCAGGCACGGGGCGGGAGGGTACGAGCAGTACTTC | CASRHGAGGYEQYF
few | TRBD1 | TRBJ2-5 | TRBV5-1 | TGCGCCAGCAGCCTGACAGGGAGCGAGACCCAGTACTTC | CASSLTGSETQYF
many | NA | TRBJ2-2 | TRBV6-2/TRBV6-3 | TGTGCCAGCAGTTCCTACGGAGGGACCGGGGAGCTGTTTTTT | CASSSYGGTGELFF
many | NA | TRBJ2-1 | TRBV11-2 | TGTGCCAGCAGCTTAACACACCACAATGAGCAGTTCTTC | CASSLTHHNEQFF
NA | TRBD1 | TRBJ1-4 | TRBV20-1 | TGCAGTGCTACAACCGGGACAGGGCACGAAAAACTGTTTTTT | CSATTGTGHEKLFF
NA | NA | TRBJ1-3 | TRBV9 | TGTGCCAGCCGTAGGGGTGATGCTTCTGGAAACACCATATATTTT | CASRRGDASGNTIYF
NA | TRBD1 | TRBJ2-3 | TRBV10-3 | TGTGCCATCAGGCCGGGACAGGGCACAGATACGCAGTATTTT | CAIRPGQGTDTQYF
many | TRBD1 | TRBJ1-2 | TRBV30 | TGTGCCTGGAATGGGACAGGGGTCTATGGCTACACCTTC | CAWNGTGVYGYTF
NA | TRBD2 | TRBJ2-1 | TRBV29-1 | TGCAGCGTTGAACCAGCGGGGAACTACAATGAGCAGTTCTTC | CSVEPAGNYNEQFF
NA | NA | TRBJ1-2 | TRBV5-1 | TGCGCCAGCAGCCTGGGGGGCAGGCTTTACGGCTACACCTTC | CASSLGGRLYGYTF
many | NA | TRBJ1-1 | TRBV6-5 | TGTGCCAGCAGGGGAACAGGGACCACTGAAGCTTTCTTT | CASRGTGTTEAFF
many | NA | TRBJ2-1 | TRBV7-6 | TGTGCCAGCAGCCAAAATACCCTTGGGAATGAGCAGTTCTTC | CASSQNTLGNEQFF
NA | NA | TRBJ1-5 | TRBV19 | TGTGCCAGTAGTATGGGGGACATTCGTCAGCCCCAGCATTTT | CASSMGDIRQPQHF
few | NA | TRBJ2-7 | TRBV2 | TGTGCCAGCAGTCGGGCAGTTCCTGAGTACTTC | CASSRAVPEYF
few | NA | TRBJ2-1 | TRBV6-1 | TGTGCCAGCAGCGAGCCTGGGCGGGGCGACAATGAGCAGTTCTTC | CASSEPGRGDNEQFF
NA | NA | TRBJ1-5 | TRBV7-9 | TGTGCCAGCAGCTTAGCGCCTGGGCAGCCCCAGCATTTT | CASSLAPGQPQHF
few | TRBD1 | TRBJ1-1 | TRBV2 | TGTGCCAGCAGTCTTTACCGGGACAGGGCCCCCGAAGCTTTCTTT | CASSLYRDRAPEAFF
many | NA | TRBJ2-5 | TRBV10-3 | TGTGCCATCAAAGACAGTCAAGAGACCCAGTACTTC | CAIKDSQETQYF